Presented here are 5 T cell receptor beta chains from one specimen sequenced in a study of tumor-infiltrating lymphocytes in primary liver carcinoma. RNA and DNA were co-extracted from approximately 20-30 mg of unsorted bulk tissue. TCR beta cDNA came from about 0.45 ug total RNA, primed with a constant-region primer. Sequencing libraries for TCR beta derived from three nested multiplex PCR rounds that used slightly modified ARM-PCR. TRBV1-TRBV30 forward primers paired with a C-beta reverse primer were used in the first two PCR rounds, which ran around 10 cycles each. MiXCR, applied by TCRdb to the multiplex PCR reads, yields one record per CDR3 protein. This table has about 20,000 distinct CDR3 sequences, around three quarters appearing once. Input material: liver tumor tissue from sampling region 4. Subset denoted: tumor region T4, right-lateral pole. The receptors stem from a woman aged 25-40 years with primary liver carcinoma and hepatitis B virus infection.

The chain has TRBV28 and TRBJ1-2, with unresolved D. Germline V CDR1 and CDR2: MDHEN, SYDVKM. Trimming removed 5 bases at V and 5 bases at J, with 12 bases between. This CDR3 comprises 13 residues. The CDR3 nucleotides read TGTGCCAGCAGTGAGCCTCCGAATTATGGCTACACCTTC. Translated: CASSEPPNYGYTF.

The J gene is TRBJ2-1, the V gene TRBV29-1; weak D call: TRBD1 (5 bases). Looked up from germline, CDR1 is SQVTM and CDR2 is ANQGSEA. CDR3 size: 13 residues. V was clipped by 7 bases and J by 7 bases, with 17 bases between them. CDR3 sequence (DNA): TGCAGCGCTGGAAGTCAGGGAACTAATGAGCAGTTCTTC. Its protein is CSAGSQGTNEQFF.

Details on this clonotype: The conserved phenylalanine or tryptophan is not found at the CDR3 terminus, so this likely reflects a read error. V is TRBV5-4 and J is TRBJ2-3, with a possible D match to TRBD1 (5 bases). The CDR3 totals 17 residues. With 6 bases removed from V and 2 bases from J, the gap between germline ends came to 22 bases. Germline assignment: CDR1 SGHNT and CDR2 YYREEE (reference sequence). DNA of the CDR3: TGTGCCAGCATCGTGGACGGACACCCTCCACCCACAGATACGCAGTATTTA. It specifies CASIVDGHPPPTDTQYL.

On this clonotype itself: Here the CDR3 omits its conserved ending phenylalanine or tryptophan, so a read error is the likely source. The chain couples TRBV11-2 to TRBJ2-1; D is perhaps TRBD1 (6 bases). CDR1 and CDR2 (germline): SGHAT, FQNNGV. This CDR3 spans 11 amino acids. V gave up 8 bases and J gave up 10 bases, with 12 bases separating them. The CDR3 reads CASGQLNEQFL. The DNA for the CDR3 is TGTGCCAGCGGACAGCTTAACGAGCAGTTCCTC.

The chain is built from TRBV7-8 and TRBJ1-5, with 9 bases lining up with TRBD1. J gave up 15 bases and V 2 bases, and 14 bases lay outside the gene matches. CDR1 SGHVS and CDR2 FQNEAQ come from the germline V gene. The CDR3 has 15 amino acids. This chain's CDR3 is CASSLPVTGGKSRHF. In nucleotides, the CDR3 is TGTGCCAGCAGCTTACCTGTAACAGGGGGCAAGTCCCGGCATTTT.